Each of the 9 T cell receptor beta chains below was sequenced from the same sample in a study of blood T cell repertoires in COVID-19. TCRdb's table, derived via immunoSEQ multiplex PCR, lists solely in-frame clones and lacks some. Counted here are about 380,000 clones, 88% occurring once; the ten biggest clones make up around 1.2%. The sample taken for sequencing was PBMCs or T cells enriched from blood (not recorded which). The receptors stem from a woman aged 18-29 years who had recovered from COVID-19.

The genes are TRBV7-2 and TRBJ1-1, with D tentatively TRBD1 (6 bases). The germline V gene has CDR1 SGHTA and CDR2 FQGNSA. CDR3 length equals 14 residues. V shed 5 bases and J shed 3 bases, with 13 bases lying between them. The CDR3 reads CASSIGGGHTEAFF. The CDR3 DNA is TGTGCCAGCAGCATAGGCGGGGGGCACACTGAAGCTTTCTTT.

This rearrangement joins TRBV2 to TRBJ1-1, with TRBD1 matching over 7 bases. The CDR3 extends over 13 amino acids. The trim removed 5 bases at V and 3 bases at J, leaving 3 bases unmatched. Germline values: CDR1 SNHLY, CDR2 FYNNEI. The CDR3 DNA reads TGTGCCAGCAGTCTCAGGGGGGACACTGAAGCTTTCTTT. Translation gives CASSLRGDTEAFF.

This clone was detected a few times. The chain's CDR3 is CASSLGTNAYGYTF. The DNA for the CDR3 is TGTGCCAGCAGCTTGGGGACTAACGCATATGGCTACACCTTC. The gene calls are TRBV5-4 and TRBJ1-2; D not certain. The germline V gene has CDR1 SGHNT and CDR2 YYREEE (reference sequence). The germline V and J ends were trimmed by 0 bases and 5 bases, with 11 bases remaining between them. The CDR3 is 14 amino acids.

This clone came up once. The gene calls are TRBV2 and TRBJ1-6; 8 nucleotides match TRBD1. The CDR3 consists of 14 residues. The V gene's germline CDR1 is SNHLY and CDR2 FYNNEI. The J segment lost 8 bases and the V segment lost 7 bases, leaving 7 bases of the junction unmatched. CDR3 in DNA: TGTGCCAGCAAAATACAGGGGGGGGATTCACCCCTCCACTTT. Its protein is CASKIQGGDSPLHF. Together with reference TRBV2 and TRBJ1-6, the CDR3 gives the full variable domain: EPEVTQTPSHQVTQMGQEVILRCVPISNHLYFYWYRQILGQKVEFLVSFYNNEISEKSEIFDDQFSVERPDGSNFTLKIRSTKLEDSAMYFCASKIQGGDSPLHFGNGTRLTVT.

The chain's CDR3 is CASSPPLAYGYTF. In DNA form, the CDR3 reads TGTGCCAGCAGCCCACCCTTAGCCTATGGCTACACCTTC. V and J are TRBV11-2 and TRBJ1-2; no definite D call. The CDR3 is 13 residues long. Germline lookup yields CDR1 SGHAT and CDR2 FQNNGV. V dropped 5 bases and J dropped 4 bases, with 11 bases sitting between them.

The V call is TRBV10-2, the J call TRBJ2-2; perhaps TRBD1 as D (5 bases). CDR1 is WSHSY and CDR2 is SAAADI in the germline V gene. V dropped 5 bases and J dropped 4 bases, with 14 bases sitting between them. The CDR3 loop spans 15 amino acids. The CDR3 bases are TGCGCCAGCAGTCCCGGCAGGGCGGCCACCGGGGAGCTGTTTTTT. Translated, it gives CASSPGRAATGELFF.

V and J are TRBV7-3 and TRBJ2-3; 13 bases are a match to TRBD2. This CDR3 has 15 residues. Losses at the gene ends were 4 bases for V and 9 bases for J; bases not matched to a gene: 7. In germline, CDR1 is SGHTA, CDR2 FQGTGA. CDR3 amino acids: CASSSGTSGVGTQYF. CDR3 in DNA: TGTGCCAGCAGCTCCGGGACTAGCGGGGTCGGCACGCAGTATTTT.

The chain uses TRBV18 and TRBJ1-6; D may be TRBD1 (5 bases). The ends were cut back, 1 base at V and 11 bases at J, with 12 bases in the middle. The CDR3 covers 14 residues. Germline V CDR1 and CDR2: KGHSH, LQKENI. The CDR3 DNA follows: TGTGCCAGCTCACCACAAACACAGGTACCACCCCTCCACTTT. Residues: CASSPQTQVPPLHF.

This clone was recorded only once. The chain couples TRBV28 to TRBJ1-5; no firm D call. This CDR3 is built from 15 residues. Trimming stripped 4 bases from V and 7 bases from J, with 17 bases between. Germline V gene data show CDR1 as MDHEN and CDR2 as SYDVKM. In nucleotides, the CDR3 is TGTGCCAGCAGTTCCTTCGAGGTTAACGGCCAGCCCCAGCATTTT. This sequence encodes CASSSFEVNGQPQHF.